This passage covers 9 T cell receptor beta chains from one sample sequenced in a study of low-dose radiotherapy and immunotherapy resistance in tumors. TRAV- and TRBV-specific primers primed first-strand cDNA, covering alpha and beta chains. TCR amplification involved about 21 PCR cycles with a constant-region primer and V-primer adapter. A single record per CDR3 protein comes from TCRdb applying MiXCR to the reads. The sample comprises roughly 15,000 distinct CDR3 sequences, about 70% of which are singletons, and 4% to 5.5% rests with the top ten. The receptors shown here come from a human donor with advanced metastatic prostate, ovarian, gallbladder or colorectal cancer (not recorded which). This table probably holds off-target reads from a library built for another chain.

V gene TRBV12-3 or TRBV12-4 combines with J gene TRBJ2-7; unclear D gene. Trimming pared 3 bases from V and 6 bases from J, leaving 12 bases between. The CDR3 is made up of 13 amino acids. The CDR3 sequence: CASSFNWGGEQYF. The CDR3 nucleotides are TGTGCCAGCAGTTTCAATTGGGGTGGCGAGCAGTACTTC.

V and J are TRBV11-2 and TRBJ2-3; D assignment may be TRBD1 or TRBD2 (5 bases each). Trimming removed 0 bases at V and 2 bases at J, with 18 bases between. This CDR3 spans 18 amino acids. Germline CDR1 SGHAT, CDR2 FQNNGV. CDR3 protein: CASSLDETGPADTDTQYF. As DNA, the CDR3 is TGTGCCAGCAGCTTAGATGAGACGGGGCCCGCGGACACAGATACGCAGTATTTT.

This chain connects TRBV27 to TRBJ2-6; D gene unclear. The CDR3 runs to 15 residues. CDR1 and CDR2 (germline): MNHEY, SMNVEV (reference sequence). V was cut by 4 bases and J by 1 base, with 8 bases left in between. The CDR3 region has the DNA TGTGCCAGCAGTTCAGACTCTTCTGGGGCCAACGTCCTGACTTTC. Translated: CASSSDSSGANVLTF.

This sequence joins TRBV6-6 and TRBJ2-3, with 9 bases matching TRBD2. Losses at the gene ends were 6 bases for V and 4 bases for J; bases not matched to a gene: 8. The CDR3 consists of 15 residues. CDR1 is MNHNY, CDR2 SVGAGI, per germline (reference sequence). CDR3 bases: TGTGCCAGCAGCCCCTCGCGGGGGGGCTCAGATACGCAGTATTTT. This sequence encodes CASSPSRGGSDTQYF.

The chain joins TRBV7-2 to TRBJ1-2; possible D gene TRBD1, 5 bases. V was cut by 7 bases and J by 8 bases, with 23 bases left in between. CDR3 length: 15 residues. The germline V gene has CDR1 SGHTA and CDR2 FQGNSA. The CDR3 bases are TGTGCCAGCACCCCAACGTTGGGACGGGAGGACGGCTACACCTTC. This encodes CASTPTLGREDGYTF.

This clonotype has a handful of counts. The rearrangement uses TRBV4-2 and TRBJ2-3; no reliable D call. The CDR3 length is 16 residues. The germline gives CDR1 LGHNA, CDR2 YNFKEQ. V lost 0 bases and J lost 2, with 12 bases in between. CDR3: CASSQDRSTATDTQYF. CDR3 coding DNA: TGTGCCAGCAGCCAAGACCGTAGCACCGCCACAGATACGCAGTATTTT.

This CDR3 is CASSQSLTGSYEQYF. The CDR3 bases are TGCGCCAGCAGTCAATCTTTGACAGGGTCCTACGAGCAGTACTTC. The rearrangement joins TRBV23-1 to TRBJ2-7; the match to TRBD1 covers 7 bases. TRBV23-1 is filed as an ORF, its function uncertain. With V trimmed by 0 bases and J by 1 base, 3 bases remained unmatched. This CDR3 comprises 15 residues.

The genes are TRBV7-9 and TRBJ1-1; 9 bases map to TRBD1. There are 14 residues in the CDR3. Germline V gene data show CDR1 as SEHNR and CDR2 as FQNEAQ (reference sequence). The V segment lost 6 bases and the J segment 6 bases; nucleotides outside the gene matches: 8. The CDR3 loop is CASRTWDRVAEAFF. The CDR3 coding sequence is TGTGCCAGCAGAACATGGGACAGGGTGGCTGAAGCTTTCTTT. Using reference TRBV7-9 and TRBJ1-1 for the parts outside the CDR3, the full variable domain is DTGVSQNPRHKITKRGQNVTFRCDPISEHNRLYWYRQTLGQGPEFLTYFQNEAQLEKSRLLSDRFSAERPKGSFSTLEIQRTEQGDSAMYLCASRTWDRVAEAFFGQGTRLTVV.

The chain recombines TRBV29-1 with TRBJ2-1; TRBD1 is a possible D gene (6 bases). The CDR3 has 15 residues. The V end lost 3 bases, the J end lost 8 bases, and 20 bases lay between the germline ends. Germline V CDR1 and CDR2: SQVTM, ANQGSEA. CDR3 sequence: CSVESVGDIADEQFF. Here the CDR3 DNA reads TGCAGCGTTGAGTCCGTCGGGGACATCGCGGATGAGCAGTTCTTC.